This entry describes one T cell receptor beta chain. Profiling relied on immunoSEQ multiplex PCR, and the TCRdb table lists in-frame clones only, not all of them. The data show fewer than 200,000 clones, around 94% seen once. Germline values: CDR1 SGHRS, CDR2 YFSETQ. Germline trimming cut 1 base from V and 4 bases from J; bases unmatched to any gene: 9. The CDR3 has 16 amino acids. The data stem from a study of T cell responses to AZD1222 COVID-19 vaccine. The sequence was collected from an adult who received the AZD1222 COVID-19 vaccine. The rearrangement links TRBV5-1 to TRBJ2-7; 9 nucleotides line up with TRBD2. The sample was peripheral blood, taken 28 days after the second AZD1222 dose. The DNA of the CDR3 is TGCGCCAGCAGCTTGATTGAACTAGCGGGTGGGTACGAGCAGTACTTC. Its protein product is CASSLIELAGGYEQYF.